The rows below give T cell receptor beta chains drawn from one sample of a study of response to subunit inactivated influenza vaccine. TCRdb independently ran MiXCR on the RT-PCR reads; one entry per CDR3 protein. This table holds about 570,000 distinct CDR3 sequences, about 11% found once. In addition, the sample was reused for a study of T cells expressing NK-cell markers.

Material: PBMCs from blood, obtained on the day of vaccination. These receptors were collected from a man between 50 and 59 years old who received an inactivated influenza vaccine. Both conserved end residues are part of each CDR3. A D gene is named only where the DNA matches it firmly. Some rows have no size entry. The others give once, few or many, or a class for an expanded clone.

CASSVVPQGRTGELFF,TGTGCCAGCAGCGTAGTGCCACAGGGCCGCACCGGGGAGCTGTTTTTT,16,-,few,TRBJ2-2,TRBV9
CSARSQEKSPLHF,TGCAGTGCTAGGTCCCAGGAGAAGTCACCCCTCCACTTT,13,-,-,TRBJ1-6,TRBV20-1
CASSGRVSGTEAFF,TGCGCCAGCAGCGGCAGGGTTTCGGGCACTGAAGCTTTCTTT,14,-,few,TRBJ1-1,TRBV5-1
CSGVRRGGLYEQYF,TGCAGTGGGGTTAGACGGGGGGGCTTGTACGAGCAGTACTTC,14,TRBD2,few,TRBJ2-7,TRBV20-1
CASSRGDTEAFF,TGTGCCAGCAGTAGAGGGGACACTGAAGCTTTCTTT,12,-,-,TRBJ1-1,TRBV28
CSAKSGTGGPDTQYF,TGCAGTGCTAAATCCGGGACAGGGGGTCCAGATACGCAGTATTTT,15,TRBD1,many,TRBJ2-3,TRBV20-1
CSAALPGPDTQYF,TGCAGTGCCGCACTCCCCGGCCCAGATACGCAGTATTTT,13,-,many,TRBJ2-3,TRBV20-1
CASSPRDIPTGRLETQYF,TGTGCCAGCTCACCACGGGATATTCCTACAGGGCGGTTAGAGACCCAGTACTTC,18,-,few,TRBJ2-5,TRBV18
CSARDSGQTNQPQHF,TGCAGTGCTAGAGATTCTGGGCAGACTAATCAGCCCCAGCATTTT,15,-,few,TRBJ1-5,TRBV20-1
CASSPTGPLFTDTQYF,TGTGCCAGCAGCCCAACGGGACCCCTGTTCACAGATACGCAGTATTTT,16,-,few,TRBJ2-3,TRBV7-2
CASSQAASGANVLTF,TGCGCCAGCAGCCAAGCGGCTTCTGGGGCCAACGTCCTGACTTTC,15,-,few,TRBJ2-6,TRBV4-1
CASSVDLGPYEQYF,TGTGCCAGCAGCGTGGACCTTGGGCCCTACGAGCAGTACTTC,14,-,-,TRBJ2-7,TRBV9
CASSLGGHTYEQYF,TGTGCCAGCAGCTTAGGGGGACACACCTACGAGCAGTACTTC,14,-,few,TRBJ2-7,TRBV7-3
CSARVGSSTDTQYF,TGCAGTGCTAGAGTCGGGAGCTCCACAGATACGCAGTATTTT,14,-,-,TRBJ2-3,TRBV20-1
CASSEHGTKNIQYF,TGTGCCAGCAGTGAACATGGTACCAAAAACATTCAGTACTTC,14,-,few,TRBJ2-4,TRBV6-1
CASSSGGHEQYF,TGTGCCAGCAGCTCGGGAGGGCACGAGCAGTACTTC,12,TRBD2,few,TRBJ2-7,TRBV7-9
CSVDNRGPSSYNEQFF,TGCAGCGTTGATAACAGGGGGCCTAGCTCCTACAATGAGCAGTTCTTC,16,TRBD1,-,TRBJ2-1,TRBV29-1
CASSQDRGSNEQFF,TGTGCCAGCAGCCAAGATAGAGGGTCGAATGAGCAGTTCTTC,14,-,-,TRBJ2-1,TRBV3-1
CASSLAVTSGSSYNEQFF,TGCGCCAGCAGCTTGGCCGTAACTAGCGGGAGCTCCTACAATGAGCAGTTCTTC,18,TRBD2,-,TRBJ2-1,TRBV5-1
CATSTSGGSTQYF,TGTGCCACCAGTACTAGCGGGGGTTCGACCCAGTACTTC,13,TRBD2,many,TRBJ2-5,TRBV24-1
CASSFVGLGYNEQFF,TGTGCCAGCAGTTTTGTGGGACTAGGTTACAATGAGCAGTTCTTC,15,TRBD2,many,TRBJ2-1,TRBV12-3/TRBV12-4
CASSPPLGNNYGYTF,TGTGCCAGCTCACCACCGCTGGGAAACAACTATGGCTACACCTTC,15,-,-,TRBJ1-2,TRBV18
CASSLEANSPLHF,TGTGCCAGCAGTTTAGAGGCAAATTCACCCCTCCACTTT,13,-,few,TRBJ1-6,TRBV12-3/TRBV12-4